This passage covers 25 T cell receptor beta chains from one sample sequenced in a study of shared clonotypes between healthy human individuals (dated by TCRdb to about 2020). CD8 naive samples were obtained by positive selection for CCR7 among CD45RO-negative cells, yielding a CD45RA+CCR7+ population from which TemRA cells were excluded. Libraries came from the immunoSEQ multiplex PCR assay. TCRdb took this table from immuneACCESS and kept in-frame rearrangements with V and J called. Such tables lack part of the clones; where checked against another copy, unresolved V genes explain under half of the gap, and the rest is unexplained. The sample yields more than 2 million clones; about 94% were counted once. Around 1.1% of the sample goes to the ten largest clones. Sequencing was done on a sample of naive CD8+ T cells sorted from blood. What the cell subset or site label conveys for this sample: CD45RA+CCR7+. All receptors derive from a man aged 18-30 years in good health.

The V call is TRBV15, the J call TRBJ2-3; 13 bases agree with TRBD2. CDR1 and CDR2 from the germline V gene are LNHNV and YYDKDF (reference sequence). V was clipped by 8 bases and J by 5 bases; unmatched bases: 7. This CDR3 comprises 15 residues. CDR3: CATSGTSGAGDTQYF. The CDR3 coding sequence is TGTGCCACCTCCGGGACTAGCGGGGCAGGAGATACGCAGTATTTT.

To note about this clone: This same CDR3 is encoded by further DNA sequences in the sample. This chain connects TRBV5-1 to TRBJ2-5, with D hard to call. Germline CDR1 SGHRS, CDR2 YFSETQ. The V end was cut by 0 bases, the J end by 5 bases, with 14 bases between. The CDR3 spans 15 residues. The CDR3 DNA is TGCGCCAGCAGCTTGGAAGGTGGGCTCGGGGAGACCCAGTACTTC. It is translated as CASSLEGGLGETQYF.

V and J are TRBV5-6 and TRBJ2-3; 8 bases agree with TRBD1. Trimming removed 3 bases from V and 2 bases from J; junction bases left unmatched: 14. The CDR3 is 18 residues long. Looked up from germline, CDR1 is SGHDT and CDR2 is YYEEEE. CDR3 DNA sequence: TGTGCCAGCAGCTCGACAGGGGAAGGGGCCCCGAACACAGATACGCAGTATTTT. This gives the protein CASSSTGEGAPNTDTQYF.

The CDR3 DNA reads as TGCGCCAGCAGCCAATATTTGGGTCAGCCCCAGCATTTT. Protein: CASSQYLGQPQHF. The chain links TRBV4-1 to TRBJ1-5; D unresolved. This CDR3 region has 13 residues. Deletions cut 2 bases from V and 6 bases from J, with 8 bases between. The germline CDR1 and CDR2 sequences are MGHRA and YSYEKL.

V is TRBV11-2 and J is TRBJ2-5; 10 nucleotides agree with TRBD2. Germline CDR1 SGHAT, CDR2 FQNNGV. This CDR3 has 17 residues. V was clipped by 5 bases and J by 5 bases; unmatched bases: 14. The CDR3 region is CASSTRTLAGDWETQYF. CDR3 coding DNA: TGTGCCAGCAGCACCAGGACCCTAGCGGGAGATTGGGAGACCCAGTACTTC. Complete variable domain (other parts from reference TRBV11-2 and TRBJ2-5): EAGVAQSPRYKIIEKRQSVAFWCNPISGHATLYWYQQILGQGPKLLIQFQNNGVVDDSQLPKDRFSAERLKGVDSTLKIQPAKLEDSAVYLCASSTRTLAGDWETQYFGPGTRLLVL.

The chain carries TRBV27 and TRBJ2-7; TRBD2 might be the D (6 bases). Germline lookup yields CDR1 MNHEY and CDR2 SMNVEV (reference sequence). Trimming removed 2 bases from V and 2 bases from J, with 19 bases in between. The CDR3 is 17 amino acids. CDR3 bases: TGTGCCAGCAGTTTACAGGTGGTCGAGGGACTGGCCTACGAGCAGTACTTC. The encoded protein is CASSLQVVEGLAYEQYF.

V usage is TRBV4-3 and J usage is TRBJ2-5, with a weak D call TRBD1 (6 bases). The CDR3 has 16 amino acids. Germline V lookup: CDR1 LGHNA, CDR2 YSLEER. V gave up 0 bases and J gave up 4 bases, with 15 bases separating them. The DNA of the CDR3 is TGCGCCAGCAGCCAAGATTGCGAGGGGGTGGTAGAGACCCAGTACTTC. Its translation is CASSQDCEGVVETQYF.

In its sample, this clone was seen once. This chain joins TRBV9 and TRBJ2-7; 11 bases are a match to TRBD2. CDR3 length: 16 amino acids. Looked up from germline, CDR1 is SGDLS and CDR2 is YYNGEE. The J segment lost 4 bases and the V segment lost 3 bases, leaving 9 bases of the junction unmatched. CDR3 in DNA: TGTGCCAGCAGCGCCGAACTAGCGGGAGAACTATACGAGCAGTACTTC. It is translated as CASSAELAGELYEQYF.

This chain joins TRBV5-8 and TRBJ1-1, with 11 bases aligning to TRBD1. The V gene end was trimmed by 6 bases and the J gene end by 5 bases; junction bases not matched to a gene: 15. Germline loops: CDR1 SGHTS, CDR2 YDEGEE. The length of the CDR3 is 17 residues. The CDR3, as DNA: TGTGCCAGCATCGATGATCTAGGGACAGGGGGGGATACTGAAGCTTTCTTT. Its protein is CASIDDLGTGGDTEAFF.

Turning to this clone: Other nucleotide sequences in the sample specify the same CDR3. V usage is TRBV30 and J usage is TRBJ2-3; 8 bases fit TRBD1. J lost 0 bases, V lost 5 bases, and 1 base had no gene match. In germline, CDR1 is GTSNPN, CDR2 SVGIG (reference sequence). The CDR3 covers 13 residues. This CDR3 is CAWDRGSTDTQYF. The DNA of the CDR3 is TGTGCCTGGGACAGGGGCAGCACAGATACGCAGTATTTT.

The chain combines TRBV19 with TRBJ2-7, with 7 bases fitting TRBD1. CDR1 is LNHDA and CDR2 is SQIVND in the germline V gene (reference sequence). V shed 4 bases, J shed 3 bases, and the junction held 3 bases outside the gene matches. The CDR3 consists of 13 residues. CDR3 nucleotide sequence: TGTGCCAGTAGTACGAGGGACAGCTACGAGCAGTACTTC. This encodes CASSTRDSYEQYF.

V gene TRBV9 combines with J gene TRBJ2-1; 7 bases are a match to TRBD1. The CDR3 consists of 15 residues. Per germline, CDR1 SGDLS and CDR2 YYNGEE. Germline trimming cut 3 bases from V and 8 bases from J; bases unmatched to any gene: 11. The CDR3 loop reads CASSATGSVLYEQFF. CDR3 DNA sequence: TGTGCCAGCAGCGCGACAGGGTCGGTGTTGTATGAGCAGTTCTTC. The variable domain in full, completed from reference TRBV9 and TRBJ2-1, reads DSGVTQTPKHLITATGQRVTLRCSPRSGDLSVYWYQQSLDQGLQFLIQYYNGEERAKGNILERFSAQQFPDLHSELNLSSLELGDSALYFCASSATGSVLYEQFFGPGTRLTVL.

A few counts support this clone. The CDR3 DNA sequence: TGTGCCATCGGGCGGACAGGAGAGACCCAGTACTTC. Its translation: CAIGRTGETQYF. The chain uses TRBV10-3 and TRBJ2-5, with 7 bases fitting TRBD1. The CDR3 extends over 12 amino acids. The V and J ends lost 8 bases and 4 bases, in that order; junction bases with no gene match: 4. Germline lookup yields CDR1 ENHRY and CDR2 SYGVKD.

The chain joins TRBV7-8 to TRBJ2-1; D ambiguous. Between the trimmed V and J ends, which lost 6 bases and 2 bases, there was a span of 14 bases. From germline, CDR1 is SGHVS and CDR2 FQNEAQ. The CDR3 extends over 15 amino acids. The CDR3 region has the DNA TGTGCCAGCAGTTCAGGCCCCCCAACCTACAATGAGCAGTTCTTC. This encodes CASSSGPPTYNEQFF.

As regards this clone: The same CDR3 is also encoded by other DNA sequences in this sample. The rearrangement joins TRBV27 to TRBJ2-7; D uncertain. CDR3 length: 14 amino acids. V shed 3 bases and J shed 2 bases, with 11 bases lying between them. Germline V gene data show CDR1 as MNHEY and CDR2 as SMNVEV (reference sequence). The CDR3: CASSFLGPTYEQYF. The CDR3 DNA sequence: TGTGCCAGCAGTTTTCTCGGACCGACCTACGAGCAGTACTTC.

The J gene is TRBJ2-7, the V gene TRBV10-1; no clear D. Germline lookup yields CDR1 WNHNN and CDR2 SYGVQD (reference sequence). The CDR3 length is 13 residues. V was shortened by 0 bases and J by 3 bases, with 6 bases between the two germline ends. CDR3 DNA sequence: TGCGCCAGCAGTGAGTCTCCCCTCTACGAGCAGTACTTC. As protein: CASSESPLYEQYF.

The chain joins TRBV18 to TRBJ2-7, with 7 nucleotides matching TRBD1. The V gene end was trimmed by 3 bases and the J gene end by 2 bases; junction bases not matched to a gene: 10. This CDR3 region has 16 residues. CDR1 and CDR2 from the germline V gene are KGHSH and LQKENI. The CDR3 spells CASSPTALTGPYEQYF. The DNA of the CDR3 is TGTGCCAGCTCACCCACAGCACTGACAGGGCCCTACGAGCAGTACTTC.

J is TRBJ2-3 and V is TRBV4-2; 13 positions match TRBD2. The germline V gene has CDR1 LGHNA and CDR2 YNFKEQ. This CDR3 spans 17 amino acids. The J segment lost 5 bases and the V segment lost 1 base, leaving 6 bases of the junction unmatched. The CDR3 coding sequence is TGTGCCAGCAGCCAAGGACTAGCGGGGGGCCGAGGAGATACGCAGTATTTT. This encodes CASSQGLAGGRGDTQYF.

The chain couples TRBV6-5 to TRBJ2-5; D call uncertain. Germline CDR1 is MNHEY and CDR2 is SVGAGI. V was trimmed by 6 bases and J by 12 bases, leaving 8 bases between them. The CDR3 loop spans 9 amino acids. CDR3 in DNA: TGTGCCAGCAGGGACCGGGAGTACTTC. Its protein product is CASRDREYF.

Remarks on this clone: Other DNA sequences in the sample encode the same CDR3. V and J are TRBV4-3 and TRBJ1-2; 8 bases map to TRBD1. Germline V gene data show CDR1 as LGHNA and CDR2 as YSLEER. J lost 8 bases, V lost 0 bases, and 14 bases had no gene match. CDR3 length equals 17 residues. This chain's CDR3 is CASSQDRTGRTKDGYTF. In DNA form, the CDR3 reads TGCGCCAGCAGCCAAGATCGGACAGGGCGGACTAAGGACGGCTACACCTTC.

This clone was seen once. The chain uses TRBV7-3 and TRBJ2-1, with 9 nucleotides matching TRBD2. The CDR3 contains 16 residues. Germline CDR1 SGHTA, CDR2 FQGTGA. V lost 3 bases, J lost 4 bases, and 7 bases stayed unmatched. CDR3 region: CASSFSGGLTYNEQFF. CDR3 sequence (DNA): TGTGCCAGCAGCTTCAGCGGGGGGCTCACGTACAATGAGCAGTTCTTC.

V is TRBV7-2 and J is TRBJ2-7; unclear D gene. Germline CDR1 is SGHTA and CDR2 is FQGNSA. The CDR3 is 17 residues long. The V end was cut by 1 base, the J end by 2 bases, with 18 bases between. The CDR3 DNA sequence: TGTGCCAGCAGCTTAGAGGTCGGCGCCATCCCTCCCTACGAGCAGTACTTC. It is translated as CASSLEVGAIPPYEQYF.

This chain connects TRBV5-1 to TRBJ1-1; perhaps TRBD1 as D (5 bases). The ends were cut back, 4 bases at V and 1 base at J, with 17 bases in the middle. Germline V CDR1 and CDR2: SGHRS, YFSETQ. This CDR3 contains 16 residues. CDR3 region: CASSPDKWETNTEAFF. CDR3 sequence (DNA): TGCGCCAGCAGCCCGGACAAGTGGGAGACGAACACTGAAGCTTTCTTT.

The chain uses TRBV4-1 and TRBJ2-3; the D is unclear. Per the germline V gene, CDR1 is MGHRA and CDR2 is YSYEKL. V lost 1 base to trimming and J lost 5 bases, with 10 bases between them. This CDR3 region has 14 residues. CDR3: CASSQGGILDTQYF. CDR3 DNA sequence: TGCGCCAGCAGCCAAGGGGGAATACTAGATACGCAGTATTTT.

This clone was observed a single time. V usage is TRBV7-2 and J usage is TRBJ2-3; D perhaps matches TRBD1 (5 bases). Trimming took 1 base from V and 2 from J, leaving 13 bases between them. This CDR3 spans 16 amino acids. Germline V gene lookup returns CDR1 SGHTA and CDR2 FQGNSA. The CDR3 protein is CASSLEQDPYTDTQYF. CDR3 DNA sequence: TGTGCCAGCAGCTTAGAACAGGACCCGTACACAGATACGCAGTATTTT.